Reported below is one T cell receptor (beta chain). Its antigen remains unknown. The CDR3 loop spans 15 amino acids. The V end lost 1 base, the J end lost 3 bases, and 12 bases lay between the germline ends. The germline CDR1 and CDR2 sequences are SGHTA and FQGNSA. The data derive from a study of shared clonotypes between healthy human individuals. Study-wide results and limits: The study found lower generation probabilities in non-shared clonotypes than in those shared by all four donors.

In the study's own analysis: ImmunoSEQ junction-only sequences lacked quality scores, so their filtering differed. Data came from immunoSEQ multiplex PCR; TCRdb stores just in-frame clones and leaves some out. The V and J calls and clone size were taken over from that table, and D and trimming were inferred from the DNA. The sample contains nearly 1,000,000 clones, less than 85% of which appear only once. Material for sequencing was memory CD4+ T cells sorted from blood. Subset of the sample: CD45RA-negative fraction. The sequence came from a man between 18 and 29 years old in good health. This chain joins TRBV7-2 and TRBJ2-5, with D perhaps TRBD1 or TRBD2 (5 bases each). CDR3: CASSLGGRGEETQYF. CDR3 coding DNA: TGTGCCAGCAGCTTAGGGGGGAGAGGGGAAGAGACCCAGTACTTC.